This T cell receptor (beta chain) appears in the sequencing data of a study of T cell responses to AZD1222 COVID-19 vaccine. Sequenced by immunoSEQ multiplex PCR; TCRdb stores in-frame clones only, minus some. Of approximately 52,000 clones listed, 87% were seen once; the top ten hold approximately 2.4%. V lost 0 bases, J lost 8 bases, and 6 bases stayed unmatched. Germline V gene lookup returns CDR1 MNHNS and CDR2 SASEGT. This CDR3 region has 15 residues. Study-wide findings and caveats: In the spike-specific TCR repertoire, nearly half reportedly target unmutated variant regions. Mapped onto spike, vaccine-associated CD4 TCRs spanned it and were dominant at 160-218 and 743-854. Clonal diversity was possibly underestimated, and the donors were mostly white British, with more females.

Worth noting for this clone: The target antigen is unknown.

The rearrangement links TRBV6-1 to TRBJ2-4; 8 nucleotides match TRBD2. Source: peripheral blood, taken 28 days after the second AZD1222 dose. The receptor comes from an adult who received the AZD1222 COVID-19 vaccine. CDR3 region: CASSEAASGSHIQYF. For the CDR3, the DNA is TGTGCCAGCAGTGAAGCAGCAAGCGGGAGTCACATTCAGTACTTC.